The clone carrying this T cell receptor beta chain was seen a handful of times. Its cognate antigen is unknown. The sample comes from a study of cytomegalovirus exposure and HLA in healthy donors. Study context: Across around 400 genotyped donors, approximately 80% landed in the Caucasian-associated ancestry cluster.

Regarding the study as a whole: Being productive about 87% or about 30% of the time was typical of most TCR beta V segments in an earlier analysis. HLA alleles were associated with some 16,000 TCR beta sequences in a later analysis at 0.05 false discovery rate. DRB1 showed the most TCR associations and HLA-C the fewest in a later analysis, as rates varied by HLA locus.

V dropped 0 bases and J dropped 10; count of bases not matched to a gene: 5. This CDR3 contains 15 residues. Germline loops: CDR1 SGHRS, CDR2 YFSETQ. This PCR relied on a set of 60 Vbeta primers and 13 Jbeta primers. The table came from immunoSEQ multiplex PCR; TCRdb's copy has only in-frame clones and leaves some out. The sample yields some 110,000 clones, about 62% seen once. The specimen was PBMCs. The rearrangement uses TRBV5-1 and TRBJ1-6, with 9 bases lining up with TRBD1. The receptor's source is a woman in her thirties or forties in good health and CMV-seropositive. CDR3 loop: CASSLGQGVGSPLHF. The CDR3 DNA reads as TGCGCCAGCAGCTTGGGACAGGGGGTAGGCTCACCCCTCCACTTT.